Listed here are 21 T cell receptor beta chains from one sample, sequenced in a study of beta chain features in type 1 diabetes. Study-wide points: Moderate but significant shortening of TCRB CDR3s was recorded in all four CD4+ subsets from Type 1 diabetes patients.

Expressed TCRB transcripts got sequenced, as all isolated RNA was reverse transcribed. Clones were sequenced by immunoSEQ multiplex PCR, and TCRdb holds only the in-frame ones, with some missing. The sample has approximately 600,000 clones, roughly 12% seen once. No cognate antigen is known for these TCRs. Sequencing was done on a sample of naive CD4+ T cells from blood. These receptors were taken from a man under 40 with type 1 diabetes.

This clone was detected only a few times. The chain joins TRBV30 to TRBJ1-2; 7 nucleotides align to TRBD1. Germline-derived CDR1 and CDR2 are GTSNPN and SVGIG (reference sequence). CDR3 size: 13 residues. V gave up 4 bases and J gave up 4 bases; unmatched junction bases: 6. CDR3 DNA: TGTGCCTGGAAACAGGGGCGAGGCTATGGCTACACCTTC. As protein: CAWKQGRGYGYTF.

This CDR3 is CASSQCYSGHNDEQYF. CDR3 DNA: TGCGCCAGCAGTCAGTGCTATTCGGGCCACAACGACGAGCAGTACTTC. This chain uses TRBV23-1 with TRBJ2-5; D not certain. The tail of the sequence fits TRBJ2-7 better, so the J call may be wrong. TRBV23-1 is an ORF for which the function is uncertain. There are 16 residues in the CDR3.

CDR3 coding DNA: TGTGCCAGCTCTGCACCGGGACAATCGACATCTAATGAAAAACTGTTTTTT. Protein: CASSAPGQSTSNEKLFF. The chain uses TRBV7-9 and TRBJ1-4, with a possible D match to TRBD1 (6 bases). CDR1 is SEHNR and CDR2 is FQNEAQ in the germline V gene (reference sequence). V dropped 8 bases and J dropped 3 bases, with 22 bases sitting between them. This CDR3 is built from 17 residues.

The table lists this clone with a few counts. The rearrangement joins TRBV7-9 to TRBJ2-5, with 7 bases identical to TRBD1. CDR1 is SEHNR and CDR2 is FQNEAQ in the germline V gene (reference sequence). The CDR3 extends over 13 amino acids. The ends lost 5 bases at V and 4 bases at J; junction bases unmatched: 4. The CDR3 loop reads CASSAQGTETQYF. The CDR3 nucleotides read TGTGCCAGCAGCGCACAGGGGACAGAGACCCAGTACTTC.

This clone showed up just a few times. The gene calls are TRBV25-1 and TRBJ2-2; possibly TRBD1 for D (6 bases). V was shortened by 9 bases and J by 0 bases, with 14 bases between the two germline ends. There are 15 residues in the CDR3. CDR1 MGHDK and CDR2 SYGVNS come from the germline V gene. The DNA of the CDR3 is TGTGCCAGTAGAGTTGGGACAACGAACACCGGGGAGCTGTTTTTT. Its translation: CASRVGTTNTGELFF.

J is TRBJ2-3 and V is TRBV15; perhaps TRBD1 as D (5 bases). This CDR3 region has 16 residues. From germline, CDR1 is LNHNV and CDR2 YYDKDF (reference sequence). V lost 3 bases and J 2 bases, leaving 15 bases between the germline ends. CDR3 DNA sequence: TGTGCCACCAGCAGGACAGCTGAAACCTTCACAGATACGCAGTATTTT. This encodes CATSRTAETFTDTQYF.

This clone has a count of ten or more. The chain has TRBV10-3 and TRBJ2-1; D is unclear. CDR3 length equals 12 residues. CDR1 is ENHRY, CDR2 SYGVKD, per germline. Trimming shortened V by 2 bases and J by 9 bases, and 8 bases separated the two germline ends. DNA for the CDR3: TGTGCCATCAGTGAGCGAGATCTTGAGCAGTTCTTC. Residues: CAISERDLEQFF.

A few counts support this clone. The chain has TRBV6-6 and TRBJ2-7, with 9 bases lining up with TRBD1. V lost 7 bases, J lost 3 bases, and 7 bases stayed unmatched. CDR1 and CDR2 (germline): MNHNY, SVGAGI (reference sequence). The CDR3 loop spans 14 amino acids. In nucleotides, the CDR3 is TGTGCCAGCAATAAGGGACAGGGAAGCTACGAGCAGTACTTC. This gives the protein CASNKGQGSYEQYF.

This sequence joins TRBV9 and TRBJ2-3, with D possibly being TRBD2 (6 bases). CDR1 is SGDLS, CDR2 YYNGEE, per germline. Trimming left V 4 bases short and J 0 bases short, with 12 bases between. The CDR3 length is 15 residues. CDR3 nucleotides: TGTGCCAGCAGCATCCGGACTACAAGCACAGATACGCAGTATTTT. It encodes CASSIRTTSTDTQYF.

CDR3 DNA sequence: TGCGCCAGCAGCTTGAGTCCAGGGGCCTACGAGCAGTACTTC. Amino acids: CASSLSPGAYEQYF. V and J are TRBV5-1 and TRBJ2-7; TRBD1 might be the D (6 bases). This CDR3 region has 14 residues. Trimming stripped 1 base from V and 2 bases from J, with 10 bases between. Per germline, CDR1 SGHRS and CDR2 YFSETQ.

This clone came up a few times. DNA for the CDR3: TGTGCCACTTTTACGAGGGGGAGCACAGATACGCAGTATTTT. Amino acids: CATFTRGSTDTQYF. V and J are TRBV2 and TRBJ2-3; D might be TRBD1 (6 bases). Germline CDR1 and CDR2: SNHLY and FYNNEI. This CDR3 spans 14 amino acids. Trimming shortened V by 10 bases and J by 0 bases, and 14 bases separated the two germline ends.

This clone was counted between two and nine times. The rearrangement uses TRBV7-9 and TRBJ1-2, with D uncertain. Trimming cost V 0 bases and J 2 bases, with 7 bases left between them. Looked up from germline, CDR1 is SEHNR and CDR2 is FQNEAQ (reference sequence). The CDR3 covers 14 residues. CDR3 sequence (DNA): TGTGCCAGCAGCTTAGCCGGGTCCAACTATGGCTACACCTTC. It specifies CASSLAGSNYGYTF.

Remarks on this clone: Other DNA variants within this sample encode the same CDR3. CDR3 in amino acids: CASRTGGTDTQYF. The DNA for the CDR3 is TGTGCCAGCAGGACTGGGGGCACAGATACGCAGTATTTT. This chain uses TRBV6-5 with TRBJ2-3; D is ambiguous. V lost 6 bases, J lost 1 base, and 8 bases lay in between. The CDR3 covers 13 residues. Germline V gives CDR1 MNHEY, CDR2 SVGAGI.

The chain recombines TRBV7-2 with TRBJ2-5, with TRBD1 identical over 8 bases. Germline V gives CDR1 SGHTA, CDR2 FQGNSA. The J segment lost 4 bases and the V segment lost 4 bases, leaving 5 bases of the junction unmatched. The CDR3 covers 14 residues. The DNA for the CDR3 is TGTGCCAGCAGCTCCGGACAGGGTCGAGAGACCCAGTACTTC. Translating it yields CASSSGQGRETQYF.

The J gene is TRBJ2-7, the V gene TRBV5-4; TRBD2 agrees at 9 bases. CDR3 length equals 17 residues. Germline CDR1 is SGHNT and CDR2 is YYREEE (reference sequence). V was clipped by 0 bases and J by 1 base; unmatched bases: 8. The CDR3 region has the DNA TGTGCCAGCAGCTTGGTGAGGACCAGCGGGGGGTCCTACGAGCAGTACTTC. Protein: CASSLVRTSGGSYEQYF.

Only a few counts were recorded for this clone. This sequence joins TRBV28 and TRBJ1-4; D gene ambiguous. This CDR3 has 14 residues. The V end lost 3 bases, the J end lost 10 bases, and 15 bases lay between the germline ends. The germline V gene has CDR1 MDHEN and CDR2 SYDVKM. This CDR3 reads CASSFGTDLGKLFF. As DNA, the CDR3 is TGTGCCAGCAGTTTTGGCACCGACTTAGGAAAACTGTTTTTT.

There are a few counts of this clone. Other DNA sequences in the sample encode the same CDR3. This chain joins TRBV7-9 and TRBJ1-5; no reliable D call. Trimming removed 3 bases at V and 4 bases at J, with 4 bases between. In germline, CDR1 is SEHNR, CDR2 FQNEAQ (reference sequence). The CDR3 is 12 amino acids. The CDR3 DNA follows: TGTGCCAGCAGCTTGGGAAATCAGCCCCAGCATTTT. This encodes CASSLGNQPQHF.

The V gene is TRBV5-1, the J gene TRBJ1-1; no definite D call. The CDR3 covers 13 residues. Trimming cost V 4 bases and J 5 bases, with 12 bases left between them. CDR1 is SGHRS, CDR2 YFSETQ, per germline. The chain's CDR3 is CASSVGAGTEAFF. The CDR3 DNA follows: TGCGCCAGCAGCGTGGGCGCGGGGACTGAAGCTTTCTTT. Combining the CDR3 with reference TRBV5-1 and TRBJ1-1 gives the whole variable domain KAGVTQTPRYLIKTRGQQVTLSCSPISGHRSVSWYQQTPGQGLQFLFEYFSETQRNKGNFPGRFSGRQFSNSRSEMNVSTLELGDSALYLCASSVGAGTEAFFGQGTRLTVV.

The chain couples TRBV15 to TRBJ1-4; 8 positions match TRBD1. After removal of 1 base from V and 7 bases from J, the junction contained 8 bases not matched to a gene. CDR3 length: 16 amino acids. Per the germline V gene, CDR1 is LNHNV and CDR2 is YYDKDF (reference sequence). The CDR3 region is CATSRGDDRGGEKLFF. The CDR3, as DNA: TGTGCCACCAGCAGAGGAGACGACAGGGGAGGTGAAAAACTGTTTTTT.

There are a few counts of this clone. The CDR3 DNA reads as TGTGCCAGCAGTCCAGAAGCGTATGGCTACACCTTC. Translated, it gives CASSPEAYGYTF. The V and J genes are TRBV28 and TRBJ1-2, with D hard to call. Trimming pared 5 bases from V and 5 bases from J, leaving 9 bases between. There are 12 residues in the CDR3. Per germline, CDR1 MDHEN and CDR2 SYDVKM.

In this sample, this clone turned up a few times. The chain joins TRBV7-3 to TRBJ2-1, with 7 bases matching TRBD1. The CDR3 is 13 residues long. CDR1 is SGHTA, CDR2 FQGTGA, per germline. Germline trimming cut 4 bases from V and 4 bases from J; bases unmatched to any gene: 1. This CDR3 is CASSSGQYNEQFF. In nucleotides, the CDR3 is TGTGCCAGCAGCTCGGGACAGTACAATGAGCAGTTCTTC.